This TCR beta chain appears in the sequencing data of a study of OX40 agonist ivuxolimab in advanced cancers. Study at large: Ivuxolimab, an antibody acting as an agonist of OX40 (CD134), was used to treat patients. Each patient was given ivuxolimab into a vein every 2 weeks, at 0.01 to 10 mg/kg.

Method: immunoSEQ multiplex PCR; TCRdb's copy keeps in-frame clones and lacks some. The sample contains about 84,000 clones, more than 70% of which appear only once. V was shortened by 5 bases and J by 6 bases, with 19 bases between the two germline ends. Germline loops: CDR1 MNHNS, CDR2 SASEGT. The CDR3 sequence is 15 residues long. In its sample, this clone was seen a few times. The starting material was CD4+ or CD8+ T cells sorted from blood, obtained in a trial of the OX40 agonist ivuxolimab. This rearrangement joins TRBV6-1 to TRBJ1-2, with a tentative D call TRBD1 (5 bases). The clonotype comes from an adult with an advanced solid tumor such as melanoma, head and neck, liver or kidney cancer. The CDR3 region is CASSMQGFLGDGYTF. The CDR3 DNA reads TGTGCCAGCAGTATGCAGGGTTTTTTGGGGGATGGCTACACCTTC.